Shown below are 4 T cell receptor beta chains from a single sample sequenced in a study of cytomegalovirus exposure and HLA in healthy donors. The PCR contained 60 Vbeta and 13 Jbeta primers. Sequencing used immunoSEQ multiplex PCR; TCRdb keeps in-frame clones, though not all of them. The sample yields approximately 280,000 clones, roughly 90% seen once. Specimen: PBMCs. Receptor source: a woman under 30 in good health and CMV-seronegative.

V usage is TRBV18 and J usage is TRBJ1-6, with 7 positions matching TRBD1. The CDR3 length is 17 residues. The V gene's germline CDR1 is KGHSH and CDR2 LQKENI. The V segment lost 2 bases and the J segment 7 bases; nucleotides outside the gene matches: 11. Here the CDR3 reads CASSPGGTGAWNSPLHF. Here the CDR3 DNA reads TGTGCCAGCTCACCAGGAGGAACAGGGGCATGGAATTCACCCCTCCACTTT.

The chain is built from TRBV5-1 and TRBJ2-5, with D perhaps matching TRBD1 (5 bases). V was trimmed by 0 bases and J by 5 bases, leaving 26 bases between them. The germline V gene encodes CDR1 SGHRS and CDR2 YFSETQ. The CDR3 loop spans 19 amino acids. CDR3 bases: TGCGCCAGCAGCTTGGCAATAGGGGCAACAGGTCCTCGGTCGGAGACCCAGTACTTC. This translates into CASSLAIGATGPRSETQYF.

This CDR3 reads CASSNSLGPYNEQFF. The CDR3 DNA follows: TGTGCCAGCAGCAACTCCCTTGGGCCCTACAATGAGCAGTTCTTC. The V call is TRBV7-9, the J call TRBJ2-1; D gene uncertain. The germline CDR1 and CDR2 sequences are SEHNR and FQNEAQ (reference sequence). Deletions cut 5 bases from V and 2 bases from J, with 13 bases between. This CDR3 is built from 15 residues. Combining the CDR3 with reference TRBV7-9 and TRBJ2-1 gives the whole variable domain DTGVSQNPRHKITKRGQNVTFRCDPISEHNRLYWYRQTLGQGPEFLTYFQNEAQLEKSRLLSDRFSAERPKGSFSTLEIQRTEQGDSAMYLCASSNSLGPYNEQFFGPGTRLTVL.

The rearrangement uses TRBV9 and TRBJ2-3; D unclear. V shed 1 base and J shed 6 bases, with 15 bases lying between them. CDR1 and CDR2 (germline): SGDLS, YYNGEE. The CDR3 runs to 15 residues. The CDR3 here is CASSVHGADSDTQYF. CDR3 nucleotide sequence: TGTGCCAGCAGCGTACATGGAGCCGACTCCGATACGCAGTATTTT.